This is a list of T cell receptor beta chains from one sample in a study of blood T cell repertoires in COVID-19. Sequencing was performed with immunoSEQ multiplex PCR; in TCRdb, only in-frame clones are kept and a portion is missing. The data contain some 190,000 clones, about 88% of them singletons. The sample comprised peripheral blood. These TCRs come from a woman in her forties who had recovered from COVID-19. Both conserved end residues are part of each CDR3. The order of the fields is D gene, V gene, clone size, J gene, CDR3 DNA, CDR3 protein. A D gene is named only where the DNA matches it firmly. Size values are once, few and many counts, or a class for expanded clones, and some rows have none.

d_call: .; v_call: TRBV7-9; clone_size: .; j_call: TRBJ1-3; cdr3_nt: TGTGCCAGCAGCTTAGGATCGGGAGGGACTGGAAACACCATATATTTT; cdr3_aa: CASSLGSGGTGNTIYF
d_call: TRBD2; v_call: TRBV27; clone_size: once; j_call: TRBJ2-7; cdr3_nt: TGTGCCAGCTCCCGACTAGCGGGGCTACCCTACGAGCAGTACTTC; cdr3_aa: CASSRLAGLPYEQYF
d_call: .; v_call: TRBV4-2; clone_size: .; j_call: TRBJ2-2; cdr3_nt: TGTGCCAGCAGCCAAGAAGTGGTGGGTAGCCTCGACACCGGGGAGCTGTTTTTT; cdr3_aa: CASSQEVVGSLDTGELFF
d_call: TRBD2; v_call: TRBV11-2; clone_size: .; j_call: TRBJ2-4; cdr3_nt: TGTGCCAGCAGCCAACGACTCCAGGAGCTCGGGGGGAACATTCAGTACTTC; cdr3_aa: CASSQRLQELGGNIQYF
d_call: .; v_call: TRBV6-6; clone_size: .; j_call: TRBJ2-3; cdr3_nt: TGTGCCAGCAGTGGATCAACCCCAGGTTACTTTACAGATACGCAGTATTTT; cdr3_aa: CASSGSTPGYFTDTQYF
d_call: .; v_call: TRBV18; clone_size: .; j_call: TRBJ2-7; cdr3_nt: TGTGCCAGCTCACCAAGGCCAGACAGACACTACGAGCAGTACTTC; cdr3_aa: CASSPRPDRHYEQYF
d_call: TRBD1; v_call: TRBV18; clone_size: .; j_call: TRBJ2-3; cdr3_nt: TGTGCCAGCTCACCATTTTTTAAGGGGGCGACTGAGGGAGATACGCAGTATTTT; cdr3_aa: CASSPFFKGATEGDTQYF
d_call: TRBD2; v_call: TRBV5-6; clone_size: .; j_call: TRBJ2-7; cdr3_nt: TGTGCCAGCAGCTTGCCCTTGGGTAGCGGGCCTACCTACGAGCAGTACTTC; cdr3_aa: CASSLPLGSGPTYEQYF
d_call: TRBD1; v_call: TRBV27; clone_size: .; j_call: TRBJ1-1; cdr3_nt: TGTGCCAGCAGTAAACAGGGGCCGAACACTGAAGCTTTCTTT; cdr3_aa: CASSKQGPNTEAFF
d_call: TRBD2; v_call: TRBV20-1; clone_size: .; j_call: TRBJ2-1; cdr3_nt: TGCAGTGCTAGTCTTTATCTAGCGGGAGATGGCAATGAGCAGTTCTTC; cdr3_aa: CSASLYLAGDGNEQFF
d_call: TRBD1; v_call: TRBV7-9; clone_size: .; j_call: TRBJ2-7; cdr3_nt: TGTGCCAGCAGCCGGGACAGGGTGCACGAGCAGTACTTC; cdr3_aa: CASSRDRVHEQYF
d_call: .; v_call: TRBV19; clone_size: .; j_call: TRBJ2-4; cdr3_nt: TGTGCCAGTAGTACTGAGGGACTAGCCAAAAACATTCAGTACTTC; cdr3_aa: CASSTEGLAKNIQYF
d_call: .; v_call: TRBV7-9; clone_size: few; j_call: TRBJ2-7; cdr3_nt: TGTGCCAGCAGCCACGAGGGAGGGGGCGAGCAGTACTTC; cdr3_aa: CASSHEGGGEQYF
d_call: .; v_call: TRBV30; clone_size: .; j_call: TRBJ1-4; cdr3_nt: TGTGCCTGGGGAGGCGGATCAACTAATGAAAAACTGTTTTTT; cdr3_aa: CAWGGGSTNEKLFF
d_call: .; v_call: TRBV11-2; clone_size: .; j_call: TRBJ2-2; cdr3_nt: TGTGCCAGCAGCCCTAACAGGGCTGACGGGGAGCTGTTTTTT; cdr3_aa: CASSPNRADGELFF
d_call: TRBD2; v_call: TRBV5-6; clone_size: few; j_call: TRBJ2-3; cdr3_nt: TGTGCCAGCAGCCGAGGACTAGCGGGAACTACAGATACGCAGTATTTT; cdr3_aa: CASSRGLAGTTDTQYF
d_call: TRBD1; v_call: TRBV11-3; clone_size: .; j_call: TRBJ2-1; cdr3_nt: TGTGCCAGCAGCCGGGACAGAGAAAGGGATGAGCAGTTCTTC; cdr3_aa: CASSRDRERDEQFF
d_call: TRBD1; v_call: TRBV2; clone_size: .; j_call: TRBJ1-2; cdr3_nt: TGTGCCAGCAGCGACAGGGGGAGAGACCGTATCGGCTACACCTTC; cdr3_aa: CASSDRGRDRIGYTF